Listed here is a single T cell receptor (beta chain). This clone was found once. Its antigen is still unknown. Base qualities are not at hand, and no much larger clone is one base apart. Other DNA sequences from this sample encode an identical CDR3 as well. Library creation used the immunoSEQ multiplex PCR assay. For the multiplex PCR, a mixture combining 60 forward primers for TCR Vbeta segments and 13 reverse primers for TCR Jbeta segments was used. The CDR3 region of rearranged TCR beta genes was amplified from genomic DNA with a multiplex PCR assay. On the Illumina HiSeq System, the amplified TCR beta libraries were sequenced as 87-base-pair reads. The paper's processing steps were these. Across the 670 or so repertoires, a later analysis counted 78 million or so unique TCR beta chains, 9.5 million to 12 million of which were shared by at least two donors. Raw reads were error-corrected and collapsed into unique sequences with a nearest-neighbor algorithm that merged closely related sequences to remove PCR and sequencing errors. Alignment of CDR3 sequences to IMGT reference sequences was used to assign V, D and J gene segments. Each retained sequence needed at least a six-nucleotide match to both a V gene segment and a J gene segment. A rearrangement counted as productive if the CDR3 had no stop codons and remained in frame with V and J, and every other rearrangement counted as non-productive. CDR3 was defined according to IMGT convention as the region running from the second conserved V-encoded cysteine to the conserved J-encoded phenylalanine. The earlier analysis of 587 of the donors excluded sequences that lacked an unambiguous match to a single V gene segment. In an earlier analysis of a few hundred of the donors, a V segment was called functional when productive rearrangements were above 56.7%, and segregating when the standard deviation between donors exceeded 5%. A statistical classification framework was built for diagnosing cytomegalovirus status from the catalog of TCR beta chain sequences. In a later analysis, TCR nucleotide sequences were compared against IMGT/GENE-DB human TR gene sequences so that V and J genes could be assigned. A later analysis assigned CDR3 sequences and most-parsimonious VDJ recombination scenarios with the TCRdist pipeline. In a later analysis, every TCR beta chain was defined by the combination of its CDR3 amino acid sequence and its V-gene family, and reads without a unique V-gene family were dropped. A later analysis removed 550 to 700 highly shared, low-generation-probability nucleotide sequences to deal with suspected cross-contamination and a sequencing artifact. For each public chain, a later analysis derived a clonal expansion index from normalized ranks of inferred template counts within each repertoire. A later analysis computed generation probabilities with a VDJ recombination model fitted to out-of-frame rearrangements, and checked the results against IGoR. In a later analysis, TCR-TCR, TCR-HLA and TCR-CMV co-occurrence was scored with hypergeometric tests, and a repertoire-size bias correction was applied to TCR pairs. A later analysis estimated false discovery rates by permuting HLA or CMV assignments 20 times. A later analysis grouped co-occurring TCRs with DBSCAN, adding TCRdist sequence similarity when clustering within HLA-allele-positive subsets. Repertoires with fewer than 30,000 or more than 120,000 public chains were left out of co-occurrence clustering, as were a handful of repertoires with anomalous nucleotide sharing. Held by TCRdb, this immuneACCESS table contains in-frame sequences only and omits some clones. Under half of the omission traces to an unresolved V gene where checked; the cause of the rest is unknown. That table is the source of V, J and clone size, and D and trimming were worked out from the DNA. Within this sample are 90,000 to 100,000 clones, with about 80% of them counted one time only. The ten largest clonotypes hold roughly 2% of the sample.

In total, over 600 healthy bone marrow donors made up the cohort. At the time of sampling, all cohort members were nominally healthy, though unrecorded immune exposures were likely present. The donor tested CMV seronegative, placing the donor among the roughly 350 seronegative members of the cohort. Every donor gave a peripheral blood sample, and the peripheral blood mononuclear cells from that sample were used for TCR beta sequencing. Genomic DNA extraction from the blood cell samples was performed with the Qiagen DNeasy Blood Extraction Kit. This entry comes from a study of cytomegalovirus exposure and HLA in healthy donors (dated by TCRdb to 2016 to 2017). Regarding the research as a whole: In an earlier analysis of fewer than 750 of the donors, 250 to 300 Gb of sequence data and some 100 million unique TCR beta sequences from 180 million or so T cells were reported. Roughly 300 gigabases of sequencing data and 80 million or so unique TCR sequences were included in an early release covering 500 to 750 HLA-typed donors. Of the 300 to 500 genotyped donors, approximately 81% were placed in the genetic ancestry cluster associated with self-reported Caucasian donors. The study aimed to test whether signatures of past pathogen exposure could be identified by cataloging public T cell receptors. Using immunosequencing, the study profiled T cell repertoires from around 680 subjects and related those repertoires to cytomegalovirus serostatus. Along with the roughly 710-subject first cohort, a separate validation cohort of approximately 110 different subjects was used. The study combined high-throughput TCR immunosequencing, statistical association of individual TCRs with disease status, and machine learning to predict cytomegalovirus infection status. In a later analysis, previously published TCR beta repertoires from fewer than 750 donors were re-analyzed and high-resolution HLA genotyping was added so that TCR occurrence patterns could be studied. In the later analysis, no new phenotypic data were used to find candidate immune exposures; instead, reliance was placed on TCR beta sequences and their occurrence across donors. An earlier analysis of approximately 500 of the donors applied high-throughput TCR beta sequencing to assess whether each TCR beta V gene segment acted as functional or pseudogenic. Donor age, sex, ethnicity and CMV serostatus were compiled alongside the repertoire data. A later genetic analysis used genome-wide SNP genotypes for about 55% of the 666 donors, treating that subset as a discovery cohort. All discovery cohort repertoires had been generated using a single sequencing platform. Class I and class II HLA loci were covered by the typing at four-digit resolution. Typing coverage varied by locus: roughly 629-630 donors for A, B, C, DRB1 and DQB1; more than 500 for DQA1; about 590 for DPA1; approximately 470 for DPB1. About five DR-DQ haplotypes were handled as single units for association and clustering, since linkage in the cohort was strong. Across 300 to 500 genotyped donors of the cohort, an average of roughly 230,000 unique TCR beta nucleotide sequences per donor were sequenced, and 15% to 20% of those sequences were non-productive. Overall results and qualifications from the work: Only TCR beta chains were sequenced in this cohort, and the absence of alpha or paired-chain data limited detectable features. Some IMGT-functional V segments, including TRBV6-2 and TRBV6-3, could not be told apart with the 87-base-pair reads, so those segments were excluded. The study listed over 150 TCR beta chains as associated with cytomegalovirus. Presence/absence analyses assumed roughly uniform sequencing depth across donors, an assumption that may not hold. A further reported finding was that TCR beta sequences accurately predicted the HLA-A and HLA-B alleles for most subjects in the first cohort. When HLA alleles, especially DR and DQ, strongly co-occurred, attributing TCR associations to individual alleles was difficult. A few of the identified cytomegalovirus-associated TCR beta chains were confirmed in vitro to be specific for cytomegalovirus antigens. Over 15 rarely observed V segments, including chromosome 9 orphons, were excluded from the earlier analysis of several hundred of the donors because counts were too low. Most TCR sequences were observed very rarely across donors, whereas some public TCRs were present in many individuals. The only immune exposure information available for the cohort was CMV serostatus. Correlated functional status among segregating V segments might reflect linkage disequilibrium, but an unknown experimental factor could not be ruled out. Broadly in line with IMGT annotations, most TCR beta V segments showed up in productive rearrangements about 87% or about 30% of the time in an earlier analysis of several hundred of the donors. The sequencing pipeline was judged likely to have produced a cluster of highly shared sequence variants as a technical artifact. In a later analysis, TCR association rates were found to vary across HLA loci, with the most associated TCRs seen for DRB1 alleles and the fewest for HLA-C alleles. HLA typing was unavailable for some donors at each locus, so association tests used only the typed subset. A later analysis found that most CMV-associated TCR beta chains appeared HLA-restricted, with HLA associations seemingly driven largely by CMV exposure. In both the original and validation cohorts, the classifier was reported to diagnose cytomegalovirus status with high specificity and sensitivity. Several of the top co-occurrence clusters appeared to be linked to parvovirus B19, influenza, CMV and Epstein-Barr virus, according to a later analysis. Compared with equally common non-associated chains, HLA-associated TCR beta chains in a later analysis were more clonally expanded and had lower generation probabilities. The authors suggested that the approach could potentially be extended to other disease states and immunological phenotypes. A later analysis associated approximately 17,000 TCR beta sequences with specific HLA alleles at a false discovery rate of 0.05. In a later genetic analysis, a missense DCLRE1C variant was associated with V-gene and J-gene trimming of TCR beta chains, and the association was replicated in an independent cohort. Compared with the 666-donor mean, donors in an Asian-associated ancestry cluster had fewer N-insertions in productive TCRs, according to a later genetic analysis.

The CDR3, from cysteine to phenylalanine, totals 15 residues. Only CDR3 DNA remains: 45 bases, in frame from the first base. CDR1 and CDR2 are drawn from the germline V gene: SGHTA, FQGNSA. V has 5 bases trimmed and J has 3 bases trimmed; junction bases matching no gene number 6. Specimen: PBMCs. This receptor chain uses TRBV7-2 and TRBJ2-7, with TRBD2 matching 11 junction bases. The receptor comes from a man aged 35 to 55 in good health and CMV-seronegative. The CDR3 protein: CASSPLAGGFYEQYF. The DNA is TGTGCCAGCAGCCCGTTAGCGGGAGGGTTCTACGAGCAGTACTTC. The entire variable domain, with the stretches around the CDR3 drawn from the reference TRBV7-2 and TRBJ2-7 proteins, is GAGVSQSPSNKVTEKGKDVELRCDPISGHTALYWYRQSLGQGLEFLIYFQGNSAPDKSGLPSDRFSAERTGGSVSTLTIQRTQQEDSAVYLCASSPLAGGFYEQYFGPGTRLTVT.